One sample yielded the 17 T cell receptor beta chains listed below, sequenced in a study of cytomegalovirus exposure and HLA in healthy donors. Primers: 60 Vbeta forward and 13 Jbeta reverse. TCRdb's table, derived via immunoSEQ multiplex PCR, lists solely in-frame clones and lacks some. The table shows 150,000 to 200,000 clones, with approximately 80% occurring only once. The sequencing input was PBMCs. All receptors derive from a woman between 40 and 50 years old in good health and CMV-seropositive.

This clone was observed once. The chain uses TRBV18 and TRBJ2-2; 7 bases line up with TRBD2. Per germline, CDR1 KGHSH and CDR2 LQKENI. This CDR3 contains 15 residues. The J segment lost 4 bases and the V segment lost 6 bases, leaving 8 bases of the junction unmatched. CDR3 DNA sequence: TGTGCCAGCTCCCGCGGACTAGGTGTCACCGGGGAGCTGTTTTTT. It codes for CASSRGLGVTGELFF. The variable domain in full, completed from reference TRBV18 and TRBJ2-2, reads NAGVMQNPRHLVRRRGQEARLRCSPMKGHSHVYWYRQLPEEGLKFMVYLQKENIIDESGMPKERFSAEFPKEGPSILRIQQVVRGDSAAYFCASSRGLGVTGELFFGEGSRLTVL.

This rearrangement joins TRBV6-1 to TRBJ2-7; tentatively, D is TRBD2 (6 bases). This CDR3 has 14 residues. Looked up from germline, CDR1 is MNHNS and CDR2 is SASEGT. V dropped 11 bases and J dropped 0 bases, with 17 bases sitting between them. DNA for the CDR3: TGTGCCGCCCTAGAGGAGGGAAGCTCCTACGAGCAGTACTTC. Its translation is CAALEEGSSYEQYF.

This clone was seen a handful of times. J is TRBJ2-1 and V is TRBV7-3, with a tentative D call TRBD2 (7 bases). Trimming took 5 bases from V and 4 from J, leaving 21 bases between them. Germline loops: CDR1 SGHTA, CDR2 FQGTGA. The CDR3 has 17 residues. The CDR3 protein is CASSRGAGRDGYNEQFF. The DNA of the CDR3 is TGTGCCAGCAGCCGGGGGGCCGGCAGGGATGGGTACAATGAGCAGTTCTTC.

This clone was detected a few times. The chain carries TRBV19 and TRBJ1-2, with a possible D match to TRBD1 (5 bases). This CDR3 contains 15 residues. Trimming removed 4 bases from V and 0 bases from J, with 12 bases in between. Germline V gene lookup returns CDR1 LNHDA and CDR2 SQIVND (reference sequence). The CDR3 DNA sequence: TGTGCCAGTAGTAGCTCAGGAGGGGCTAACTATGGCTACACCTTC. Translated: CASSSSGGANYGYTF.

V usage is TRBV19 and J usage is TRBJ1-2; 10 bases fit TRBD1. The V gene's germline CDR1 is LNHDA and CDR2 SQIVND (reference sequence). The CDR3 sequence is 15 residues long. J lost 7 bases, V lost 3 bases, and 8 bases had no gene match. CDR3 residues: CASSILSDRGTGYTF. CDR3 nucleotides: TGTGCCAGTAGTATTTTATCGGACAGGGGGACTGGCTACACCTTC.

Notes on this clone: One end of the junction fails to match germline, which may point to a read error. The V call is TRBV7-2, the J call TRBJ2-6; possible D gene TRBD1, 6 bases. The CDR3 contains 17 residues. In germline, CDR1 is SGHTA, CDR2 FQGNSA. CDR3 bases: TGTGCCAGCAGCCCCCACCGTGGACAGTCTGGGGCCAACGGCCTGACTTTC. Its protein product is CASSPHRGQSGANGLTF.

The V gene is TRBV7-8, the J gene TRBJ1-6; 7 nucleotides line up with TRBD1. Germline CDR1 and CDR2: SGHVS and FQNEAQ. The CDR3 extends over 16 amino acids. The junction had 11 bases not matched to a gene; V was cut back by 5 bases and J by 7 bases. The CDR3 DNA is TGTGCCAGCAGCCTAGGGGCGACAGGGAGAAATTCACCCCTCCACTTT. Translated, it gives CASSLGATGRNSPLHF.

The V gene is TRBV4-3, the J gene TRBJ2-7; tentative D call: TRBD1 (5 bases). The V end lost 0 bases, the J end lost 3 bases, and 12 bases lay between the germline ends. The germline V gene has CDR1 LGHNA and CDR2 YSLEER. The CDR3 contains 15 residues. CDR3 DNA sequence: TGCGCCAGCAGCCAAGAATTAGGGGCCATCTACGAGCAGTACTTC. As protein: CASSQELGAIYEQYF.

In DNA, the CDR3 is TGTGCCAGCAGTTTAACACCCGCGAGGACAGGGCGAGGAAACACCATATATTTT. This encodes CASSLTPARTGRGNTIYF. This chain joins TRBV28 and TRBJ1-3; TRBD1 matches 8 bases. Germline CDR1 MDHEN, CDR2 SYDVKM. V lost 2 bases to trimming and J lost 4 bases; unmatched junction nucleotides: 13. CDR3 length: 18 residues.

The rearrangement links TRBV30 to TRBJ1-1; D call uncertain. V shed 3 bases and J shed 1 base, with 12 bases lying between them. This CDR3 has 14 amino acids. Germline lookup yields CDR1 GTSNPN and CDR2 SVGIG (reference sequence). DNA of the CDR3: TGTGCCTGGAGCCCCCTTCCCGGGAACACTGAAGCTTTCTTT. Its translation is CAWSPLPGNTEAFF.

J is TRBJ1-2 and V is TRBV6-1; 8 nucleotides agree with TRBD1. V gave up 11 bases and J gave up 5 bases; unmatched junction bases: 4. The germline gives CDR1 MNHNS, CDR2 SASEGT. The CDR3 totals 11 residues. CDR3 coding DNA: TGTGCCGGCACAGGGGGGTATGGCTACACCTTC. Its translation: CAGTGGYGYTF.

The chain joins TRBV27 to TRBJ2-1; TRBD2 matches at 8 bases. The CDR3 runs 14 residues. V was pared by 6 bases and J by 0 bases, with 1 base of the junction left unmatched. Germline V gene lookup returns CDR1 MNHEY and CDR2 SMNVEV (reference sequence). In DNA form, the CDR3 reads TGTGCCAGCAGCCTAGCGGGCTCCTACAATGAGCAGTTCTTC. Protein product: CASSLAGSYNEQFF.

The chain combines TRBV5-1 with TRBJ2-7, with a tentative D call TRBD1 (5 bases). The ends were cut back, 3 bases at V and 4 bases at J, with 5 bases in the middle. The CDR3 consists of 11 residues. CDR1 and CDR2 from the germline V gene are SGHRS and YFSETQ. The CDR3 is CASSSGYEQYF. CDR3 DNA sequence: TGCGCCAGCAGCTCAGGGTACGAGCAGTACTTC.

V gene TRBV6-5 combines with J gene TRBJ2-1; 7 bases align to TRBD1. This CDR3 comprises 15 residues. Per germline, CDR1 MNHEY and CDR2 SVGAGI. V dropped 7 bases and J dropped 2; count of bases not matched to a gene: 8. The CDR3 loop reads CASKRGTAAYNEQFF. CDR3 coding DNA: TGTGCCAGCAAAAGAGGGACAGCGGCCTACAATGAGCAGTTCTTC.

J is TRBJ2-3 and V is TRBV7-2, with 7 positions matching TRBD2. Germline-derived CDR1 and CDR2 are SGHTA and FQGNSA. Losses at the gene ends were 8 bases for V and 4 bases for J; bases not matched to a gene: 6. The CDR3 spans 13 residues. CDR3 protein: CASSATSPDTQYF. The DNA of the CDR3 is TGTGCCAGCTCTGCGACTAGCCCAGATACGCAGTATTTT.

The V gene is TRBV5-8, the J gene TRBJ1-6; TRBD1 might be the D (5 bases). Germline V gene lookup returns CDR1 SGHTS and CDR2 YDEGEE. The CDR3 runs 16 residues. Trimming removed 1 base from V and 7 bases from J, with 15 bases in between. CDR3 sequence (DNA): TGTGCCAGCAGCTTGTTATTAGCAGGGATGAATTCACCCCTCCACTTT. As protein: CASSLLLAGMNSPLHF.

This chain connects TRBV29-1 to TRBJ1-2; TRBD1 matches 8 bases. V shed 6 bases, J shed 7 bases, and the junction held 7 bases outside the gene matches. Germline V gives CDR1 SQVTM, CDR2 ANQGSEA. The CDR3 runs 12 residues. The CDR3 sequence: CSVPTGDAGYTF. The CDR3 DNA reads as TGCAGCGTCCCGACAGGGGACGCTGGCTACACCTTC.